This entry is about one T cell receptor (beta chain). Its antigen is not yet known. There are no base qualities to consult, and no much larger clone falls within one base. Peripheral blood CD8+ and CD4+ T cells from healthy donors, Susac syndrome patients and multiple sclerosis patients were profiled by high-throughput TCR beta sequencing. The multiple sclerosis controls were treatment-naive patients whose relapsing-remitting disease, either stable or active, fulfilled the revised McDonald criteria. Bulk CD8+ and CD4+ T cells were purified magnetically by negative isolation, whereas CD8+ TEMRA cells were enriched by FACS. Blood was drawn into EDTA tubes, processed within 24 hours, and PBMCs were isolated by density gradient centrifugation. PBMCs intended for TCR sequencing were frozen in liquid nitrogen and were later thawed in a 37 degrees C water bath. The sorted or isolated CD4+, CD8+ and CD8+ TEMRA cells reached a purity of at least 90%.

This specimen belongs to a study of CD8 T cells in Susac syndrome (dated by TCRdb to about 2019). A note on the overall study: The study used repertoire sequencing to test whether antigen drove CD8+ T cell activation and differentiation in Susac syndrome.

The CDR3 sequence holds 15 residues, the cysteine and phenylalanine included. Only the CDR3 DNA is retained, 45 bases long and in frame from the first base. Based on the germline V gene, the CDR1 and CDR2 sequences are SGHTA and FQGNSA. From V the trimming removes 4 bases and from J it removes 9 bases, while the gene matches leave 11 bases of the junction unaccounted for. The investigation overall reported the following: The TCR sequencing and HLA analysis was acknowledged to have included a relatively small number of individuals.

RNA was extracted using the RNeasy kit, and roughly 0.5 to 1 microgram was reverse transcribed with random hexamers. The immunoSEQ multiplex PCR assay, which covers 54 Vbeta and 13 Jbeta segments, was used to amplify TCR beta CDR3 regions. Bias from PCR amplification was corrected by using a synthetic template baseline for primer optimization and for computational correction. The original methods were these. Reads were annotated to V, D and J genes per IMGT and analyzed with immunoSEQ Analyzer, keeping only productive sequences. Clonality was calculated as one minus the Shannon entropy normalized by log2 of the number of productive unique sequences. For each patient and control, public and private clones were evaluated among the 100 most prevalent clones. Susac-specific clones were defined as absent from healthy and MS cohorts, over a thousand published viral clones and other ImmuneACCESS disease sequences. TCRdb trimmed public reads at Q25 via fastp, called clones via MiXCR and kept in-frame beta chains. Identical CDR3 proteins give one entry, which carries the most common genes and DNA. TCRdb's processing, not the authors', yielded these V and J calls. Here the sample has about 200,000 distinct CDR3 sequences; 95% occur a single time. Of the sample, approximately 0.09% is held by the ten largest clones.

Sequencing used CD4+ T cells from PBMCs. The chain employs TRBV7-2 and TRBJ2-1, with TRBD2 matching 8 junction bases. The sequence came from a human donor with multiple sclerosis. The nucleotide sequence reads TGTGCCAGCAGCTCCGGGGGGACTAGTTCTACTGAGCAGTTCTTC. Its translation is CASSSGGTSSTEQFF.